The sequence of this T cell receptor (beta chain) was determined in a study of blood T cell repertoires in COVID-19. Study in general: The United States, Italy and Spain provided the acute and convalescent COVID-19 samples. The cDNA or gDNA used as material had been derived from T cells, B-cell-depleted T cells, or PBMCs.

The CDR3 has 17 residues. Trimming cost V 1 base and J 0 bases; bases outside gene matches: 4. Germline V gives CDR1 WSHSY, CDR2 SAAADI. Per the study methods: Reference gene primer amplification gave estimated nucleated cell counts. This table comes from immunoSEQ multiplex PCR, and its TCRdb copy is limited to in-frame clones, with some not included. V and J calls and clone size follow that table, whereas D and trimming were derived from the DNA. Found here are more than 40,000 clones, approximately 86% of them singletons; the top ten hold approximately 3%. V and J are TRBV10-2 and TRBJ2-2; 8 positions match TRBD2. The specimen sequenced was peripheral blood. This clonotype was sampled from a man aged 45 to 65 with active COVID-19. In DNA, the CDR3 is TGCGCCAGCAGTGAGTATCTAGCGGGTACGAACACCGGGGAGCTGTTTTTT. This sequence encodes CASSEYLAGTNTGELFF.